This TCR beta chain emerged from a study of memory B cells and T cells in multiple sclerosis (dated by TCRdb to the late 2010s). About the full investigation: The study compared the TCR beta repertoires of autoproliferating peripheral T cells with those of brain lesion-infiltrating T cells in multiple sclerosis patients. TCR sequencing involved two multiple sclerosis patients from whom brain lesions at autopsy or brain-infiltrating cells from biopsy were available.

Regarding this clone: It lacks a known antigen. The sample holds no much larger clone one base away, and base qualities are not on file.

The investigation overall reported the following: Because clone-set sizes varied across compartments, the counts of shared clonotypes were affected, making normalization necessary.

TCRbeta CDR3 regions were amplified from extracted genomic DNA using the immunoSEQ Platform. Multiplex PCR, high-throughput sequencing and a vendor bioinformatics pipeline were combined in the immunoSEQ assay. In the paper's pipeline: Non-productive sequences and CDR3s under 4 amino acids long were removed, and the clonotype frequencies in each sample were recalculated. In immunoSEQ Analyzer 2.0, shared clonotypes were identified as those with identical CDR3 amino acid, V gene and J gene sequences. Repertoire overlap was normalized by dividing shared clonotype counts by the product of both clone-set sizes, with the result scaled by 1000 into arbitrary units. TCRdb stores this immuneACCESS table with in-frame sequences only. Part of the clones is absent; in the studies checked, under half of the shortfall reflects unresolved V genes, and no reason is known for the rest. V, J and clone size reflect that table, while D and trimming were determined from the DNA. For this sample the table gives 30,000 to 40,000 clones, of which approximately 85% were detected only once. The top ten clones comprise less than 3.5% of the sample.

From its cysteine to its phenylalanine, the CDR3 spans 15 amino acids. The read is trimmed to its CDR3 DNA, 45 bases read in frame from base 1. CDR1 and CDR2 were assigned from the germline V gene as SGHVS and FNYEAQ. Cut back by 2 bases and 0 bases, the V and J ends lie 9 bases apart. After CFSE-labeled PBMCs were cultured without a stimulus, the autoproliferating (CFSEdim) and non-proliferating (CFSEhi) T cell fractions were sequenced separately. In total, some 5x10^7 CFSE-labeled PBMCs were cultured without stimulus for 7 days, after which replicate wells were pooled. Labeling of PBMCs used roughly 0.5 uM CFSE, and the cells were then grown in serum-free AIM-V medium with no exogenous stimuli added. PBMCs were isolated by Ficoll density gradient centrifugation and cryopreserved before use. Using a FACSAria III, live 7-AAD-negative cells were sorted, then washed with PBS and stored frozen at -80 degrees C as dry pellets.

The sequence joins TRBV7-6 to TRBJ2-3, and TRBD2 may be the D gene, going by 5 matching bases. This clonotype was sampled from a human donor with multiple sclerosis. Sequenced input: PBMCs from blood kept in culture. The DNA reads as follows: TGTGCCAGCAGCTTAAGTAGGACTAGCACAGATACGCAGTATTTT. This is translated as CASSLSRTSTDTQYF.